The 28 T cell receptor beta chains reported below all come from one sample, sequenced in a study of cytomegalovirus exposure and HLA in healthy donors. The PCR had 60 Vbeta and 13 Jbeta primers. Sequencing used immunoSEQ multiplex PCR; TCRdb keeps in-frame clones, though not all of them. There are 200,000 or so clones in the sample; 80% to 90% occur only once, and roughly 1.3% lies in the top ten. Sample: PBMCs. The receptors stem from a man aged 25 to 40 in good health and CMV-seronegative.

The chain employs TRBV6-5 and TRBJ2-3, with 7 bases fitting TRBD1. Germline CDR1 is MNHEY and CDR2 is SVGAGI. Trimming removed 7 bases from V and 1 base from J; junction bases left unmatched: 5. The CDR3 extends over 14 amino acids. CDR3: CASTEGAGTDTQYF. The CDR3 DNA reads as TGTGCCAGCACTGAGGGGGCGGGCACAGATACGCAGTATTTT.

The chain carries TRBV28 and TRBJ1-2; TRBD1 matches 7 bases. V shed 6 bases, J shed 4 bases, and the junction held 5 bases outside the gene matches. Germline loops: CDR1 MDHEN, CDR2 SYDVKM. The CDR3 runs to 13 residues. The CDR3 DNA follows: TGTGCCAGCAGCCAACCAGGGGGCTATGGCTACACCTTC. Amino acid sequence: CASSQPGGYGYTF.

The rearrangement links TRBV9 to TRBJ2-3; 10 bases are shared with TRBD2. Germline V gene sequence: CDR1 SGDLS, CDR2 YYNGEE. The trim removed 4 bases at V and 3 bases at J, leaving 8 bases unmatched. CDR3 length: 16 amino acids. The CDR3: CASSPRAGGRTDTQYF. Written as DNA, the CDR3 is TGTGCCAGCAGCCCTCGAGCGGGGGGGCGGACAGATACGCAGTATTTT.

This clone showed up just a few times. For the CDR3, the DNA is TGTGCCAGCTCACTAGCAGGGGGCGCCGGGAATTCACCCCTCCACTTT. This translates into CASSLAGGAGNSPLHF. V and J are TRBV18 and TRBJ1-6; TRBD1 matches at 8 bases. The CDR3 spans 16 residues. CDR1 and CDR2 (germline): KGHSH, LQKENI. The V segment lost 4 bases and the J segment 7 bases; nucleotides outside the gene matches: 9.

The V and J genes are TRBV7-6 and TRBJ1-2; 10 bases match TRBD1. Germline V CDR1 and CDR2: SGHVS, FNYEAQ. The trim removed 5 bases at V and 4 bases at J, leaving 7 bases unmatched. The CDR3 contains 15 residues. The CDR3 region is CASSDGTGEPYGYTF. CDR3 bases: TGTGCCAGCAGCGACGGGACAGGGGAACCCTATGGCTACACCTTC.

The chain carries TRBV14 and TRBJ2-7, with TRBD2 as a possible D gene (6 bases). This CDR3 has 14 amino acids. V lost 2 bases to trimming and J lost 5 bases, with 13 bases between them. Germline-derived CDR1 and CDR2 are SGHDN and FVKESK. CDR3 loop: CASSQKSWEDEQYF. The CDR3 DNA reads as TGTGCCAGCAGCCAAAAAAGTTGGGAGGACGAGCAGTACTTC.

The chain is built from TRBV4-1 and TRBJ1-2; no clear D gene. The germline V and J ends were trimmed by 0 bases and 4 bases, with 12 bases remaining between them. The CDR3 spans 15 residues. CDR1 MGHRA and CDR2 YSYEKL come from the germline V gene. The CDR3 nucleotides read TGCGCCAGCAGCCAAGATCTAGGAGCTCTCTATGGCTACACCTTC. Amino acids: CASSQDLGALYGYTF.

This clone was counted only a few times. The chain uses TRBV11-2 and TRBJ2-2, with 13 bases matching TRBD2. The V gene end was trimmed by 5 bases and the J gene end by 2 bases; junction bases not matched to a gene: 8. Per germline, CDR1 SGHAT and CDR2 FQNNGV. This CDR3 contains 18 residues. The CDR3 bases are TGTGCCAGCAGCCGGGGACTAGCGGGGACGACCAACACCGGGGAGCTGTTTTTT. Protein product: CASSRGLAGTTNTGELFF.

The chain uses TRBV14 and TRBJ2-5; 14 bases map to TRBD2. The V gene's germline CDR1 is SGHDN and CDR2 FVKESK. There are 15 residues in the CDR3. Trimming cost V 5 bases and J 7 bases; bases outside gene matches: 6. The CDR3 DNA sequence: TGTGCCAGCAGCGGGACCGGGACTAGCGGGGGGACCCAGTACTTC. This encodes CASSGTGTSGGTQYF.

This clone was found once. The junction departs from the called germline gene at one end, perhaps through a read error. This chain links TRBV19 with TRBJ1-2; tentative D call: TRBD1 (6 bases). Germline V gene lookup returns CDR1 LNHDA and CDR2 SQIVND (reference sequence). The CDR3 length is 13 residues. In DNA form, the CDR3 reads TGTACCAGCGTAACAGGGTCCGGATATGGCTACACCTTC. Protein sequence: CTSVTGSGYGYTF.

The CDR3 protein is CASSIGTPNEQFF. The CDR3 DNA sequence: TGTGCCAGTAGTATAGGGACTCCCAATGAGCAGTTCTTC. The chain recombines TRBV19 with TRBJ2-1; D is perhaps TRBD2 (5 bases). Looked up from germline, CDR1 is LNHDA and CDR2 is SQIVND (reference sequence). Trimming took 1 base from V and 6 from J, leaving 7 bases between them. The CDR3 is 13 residues long.

The J gene is TRBJ2-7, the V gene TRBV5-4, with D possibly being TRBD1 (5 bases). The CDR3 runs to 12 residues. V shed 4 bases and J shed 6 bases, with 11 bases lying between them. Germline CDR1 is SGHNT and CDR2 is YYREEE (reference sequence). CDR3 in amino acids: CASSTDSSEQYF. CDR3 sequence (DNA): TGTGCCAGCAGCACCGACAGTAGCGAGCAGTACTTC.

The chain recombines TRBV7-9 with TRBJ1-4, with D perhaps TRBD1 (6 bases). Germline values: CDR1 SEHNR, CDR2 FQNEAQ (reference sequence). The CDR3 length is 18 residues. V was trimmed by 5 bases and J by 4 bases, leaving 23 bases between them. The CDR3 bases are TGTGCCAGCAGCCCCCGCTCCGCGACAGGACCCCATAATGAAAAACTGTTTTTT. Translating gives CASSPRSATGPHNEKLFF.

The CDR3 sequence: CASSLRATQETQYF. CDR3 bases: TGCGCCAGCAGCTTGAGAGCTACGCAAGAGACCCAGTACTTC. The J gene is TRBJ2-5, the V gene TRBV5-1, with D hard to call. CDR1 SGHRS and CDR2 YFSETQ come from the germline V gene. Deletions cut 1 base from V and 2 bases from J, with 9 bases between. There are 14 residues in the CDR3.

This clone appeared a single time. The rearrangement joins TRBV7-6 to TRBJ1-1, with a possible D match to TRBD1 (6 bases). The CDR3 runs to 13 residues. The V end was cut by 5 bases, the J end by 4 bases, with 11 bases between. Germline CDR1 SGHVS, CDR2 FNYEAQ. CDR3 sequence reads: CASSTTGSTEAFF. DNA for the CDR3: TGTGCCAGCAGCACTACAGGGAGCACTGAAGCTTTCTTT.

The chain uses TRBV6-6 and TRBJ2-7; 7 bases are shared with TRBD1. CDR3 length: 15 residues. CDR1 and CDR2 from the germline V gene are MNHNY and SVGAGI (reference sequence). V shed 5 bases, J shed 1 base, and the junction held 8 bases outside the gene matches. CDR3 residues: CASSHRQGISYEQYF. In DNA form, the CDR3 reads TGTGCCAGCAGTCACCGACAGGGAATATCCTACGAGCAGTACTTC.

The chain links TRBV5-1 to TRBJ1-1; D is undetermined. The CDR3 extends over 12 amino acids. Trimming removed 6 bases from V and 6 bases from J, with 12 bases in between. Per germline, CDR1 SGHRS and CDR2 YFSETQ. The CDR3 DNA is TGCGCCAGCAAAGTTGGGCAGTCTGAAGCTTTCTTT. Translated: CASKVGQSEAFF.

Remarks on this clone: The junction does not match germline at one end; this may be a read error. V is TRBV5-1 and J is TRBJ2-4; TRBD2 is a possible D gene (6 bases). The CDR3 runs 16 residues. CDR1 is SGHRS, CDR2 YFSETQ, per germline. This CDR3 reads CASSLVGGVAKNSQYF. CDR3 sequence (DNA): TGCGCCAGCAGCTTGGTGGGAGGCGTAGCCAAAAACAGTCAGTACTTC.

This clone was detected a few times. J is TRBJ1-1 and V is TRBV28, with D possibly matching TRBD1 (5 bases). The CDR3 covers 14 residues. With 2 bases removed from V and 2 bases from J, the gap between germline ends came to 9 bases. CDR1 is MDHEN and CDR2 is SYDVKM in the germline V gene. The CDR3 sequence: CASSLRQLNTEAFF. Written as DNA, the CDR3 is TGTGCCAGCAGTTTAAGACAGCTAAACACTGAAGCTTTCTTT.

The chain has TRBV11-2 and TRBJ2-1; D gene uncertain. The germline V gene has CDR1 SGHAT and CDR2 FQNNGV. V lost 8 bases and J lost 0, with 14 bases in between. There are 15 residues in the CDR3. The CDR3 here is CASHTRISSYNEQFF. Here the CDR3 DNA reads TGTGCCAGCCACACGCGGATTAGCTCCTACAATGAGCAGTTCTTC.

The DNA for the CDR3 is TGTGCCAGCAGGGACAGTTTAGGGACTGAAGCTTTCTTT. Translating gives CASRDSLGTEAFF. This chain uses TRBV28 with TRBJ1-1; D may be TRBD1 (6 bases). Germline CDR1 is MDHEN and CDR2 is SYDVKM. Between the trimmed V and J ends, which lost 6 bases and 5 bases, there was a span of 13 bases. This CDR3 comprises 13 residues.

The rearrangement links TRBV5-4 to TRBJ2-7, with 10 positions matching TRBD1. V lost 1 base and J lost 6; bases outside the gene matches: 10. Germline CDR1 reads SGHNT; CDR2 reads YYREEE (reference sequence). The CDR3 contains 16 residues. This CDR3 reads CASSLSPGQGITEQYF. In nucleotides, the CDR3 is TGTGCCAGCAGCTTGTCACCGGGACAGGGGATCACCGAGCAGTACTTC. The whole variable domain, filled in from reference TRBV5-4 and TRBJ2-7, reads ETGVTQSPTHLIKTRGQQVTLRCSSQSGHNTVSWYQQALGQGPQFIFQYYREEENGRGNFPPRFSGLQFPNYSSELNVNALELDDSALYLCASSLSPGQGITEQYFGPGTRLTVT.

The chain uses TRBV18 and TRBJ2-5; 13 bases map to TRBD2. The CDR3 totals 15 residues. J gave up 4 bases and V 3 bases, and 2 bases lay outside the gene matches. Germline CDR1 KGHSH, CDR2 LQKENI. CDR3 region: CASSPGLAGVETQYF. The CDR3 DNA is TGTGCCAGCTCACCCGGACTAGCGGGGGTAGAGACCCAGTACTTC.

This clone is a singleton in its sample. The chain employs TRBV6-6 and TRBJ2-7, with TRBD1 matching over 7 bases. Germline trimming cut 5 bases from V and 2 bases from J; bases unmatched to any gene: 6. Per germline, CDR1 MNHNY and CDR2 SVGAGI (reference sequence). The CDR3 consists of 14 residues. CDR3 sequence reads: CASSNPGQTYEQYF. In DNA, the CDR3 is TGTGCCAGCAGTAATCCGGGACAGACCTACGAGCAGTACTTC.

The chain carries TRBV27 and TRBJ2-4, with D possibly being TRBD2 (5 bases). V was cut by 6 bases and J by 9 bases, with 18 bases left in between. From germline, CDR1 is MNHEY and CDR2 SMNVEV (reference sequence). The CDR3 spans 14 residues. The CDR3 loop is CASSATGITGIQYF. CDR3 in DNA: TGTGCCAGCAGCGCTACGGGGATAACTGGCATTCAGTACTTC.

The chain employs TRBV27 and TRBJ2-7, with 10 bases identical to TRBD1. J lost 3 bases, V lost 5 bases, and 4 bases had no gene match. Germline CDR1 reads MNHEY; CDR2 reads SMNVEV (reference sequence). The CDR3 spans 14 residues. The CDR3 DNA reads TGTGCCAGCAGTATGGGACAGGGGTTCTACGAGCAGTACTTC. Protein: CASSMGQGFYEQYF.

The chain is built from TRBV27 and TRBJ2-7; TRBD2 matches 12 bases. Trimming took 7 bases from V and 2 from J; bases not matched to a gene: 6. Looked up from germline, CDR1 is MNHEY and CDR2 is SMNVEV (reference sequence). This CDR3 has 15 amino acids. CDR3: CASKTSGSPAYEQYF. The CDR3 DNA follows: TGTGCCAGCAAGACTAGCGGGAGTCCAGCCTACGAGCAGTACTTC.

The J gene is TRBJ1-3, the V gene TRBV18, with a possible D match to TRBD1 (6 bases). This CDR3 has 15 amino acids. V was trimmed by 6 bases and J by 7 bases, leaving 19 bases between them. The germline V gene has CDR1 KGHSH and CDR2 LQKENI. The CDR3 sequence is CASSSNRDIGNTIYF. DNA of the CDR3: TGTGCCAGCTCGTCTAACCGGGACATAGGCAACACCATATATTTT.